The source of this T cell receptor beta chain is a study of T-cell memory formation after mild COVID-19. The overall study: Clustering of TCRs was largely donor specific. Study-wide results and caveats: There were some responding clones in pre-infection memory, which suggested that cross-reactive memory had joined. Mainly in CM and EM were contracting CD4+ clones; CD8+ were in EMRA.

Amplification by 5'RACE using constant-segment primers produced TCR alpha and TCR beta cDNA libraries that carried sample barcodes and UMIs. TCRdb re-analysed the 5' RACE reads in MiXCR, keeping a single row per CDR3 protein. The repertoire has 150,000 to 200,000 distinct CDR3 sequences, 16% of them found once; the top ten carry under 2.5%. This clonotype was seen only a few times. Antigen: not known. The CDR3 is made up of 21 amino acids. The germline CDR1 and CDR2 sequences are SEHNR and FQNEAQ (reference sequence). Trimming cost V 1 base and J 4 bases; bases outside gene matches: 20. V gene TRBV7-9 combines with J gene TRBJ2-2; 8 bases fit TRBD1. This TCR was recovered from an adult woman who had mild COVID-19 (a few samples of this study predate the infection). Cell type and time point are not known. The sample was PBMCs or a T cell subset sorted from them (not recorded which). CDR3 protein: CASSLVSLRNQGARGTGELFF. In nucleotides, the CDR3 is TGTGCCAGCAGCTTAGTATCTCTAAGGAACCAGGGGGCTCGAGGCACCGGGGAGCTGTTTTTT.